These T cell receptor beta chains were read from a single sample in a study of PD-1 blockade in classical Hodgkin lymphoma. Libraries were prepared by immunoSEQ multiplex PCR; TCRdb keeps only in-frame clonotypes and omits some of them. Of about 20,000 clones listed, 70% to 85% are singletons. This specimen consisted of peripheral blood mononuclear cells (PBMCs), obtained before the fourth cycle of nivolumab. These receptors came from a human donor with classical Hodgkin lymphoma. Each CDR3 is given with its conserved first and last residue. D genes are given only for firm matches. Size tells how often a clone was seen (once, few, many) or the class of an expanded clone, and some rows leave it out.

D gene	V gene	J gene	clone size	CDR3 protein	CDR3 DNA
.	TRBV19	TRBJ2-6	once	CASRTGRLSGANVLTF	TGTGCCAGTAGGACAGGCCGACTCTCTGGGGCCAACGTCCTGACTTTC
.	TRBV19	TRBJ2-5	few	CASSIWRGPVQETQYF	TGTGCCAGTAGTATATGGCGGGGCCCCGTCCAAGAGACCCAGTACTTC
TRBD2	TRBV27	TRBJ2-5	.	CASSLNSGGLGETQYF	TGTGCCAGCAGTTTAAATAGCGGGGGCCTGGGAGAGACCCAGTACTTC
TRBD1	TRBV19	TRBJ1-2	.	CASSTTGASANYGYTF	TGTGCCAGTAGTACGACAGGGGCGTCGGCTAACTATGGCTACACCTTC
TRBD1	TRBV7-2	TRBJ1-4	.	CASSSTGEGKKLFF	TGTGCCAGCAGCTCCACAGGGGAGGGAAAAAAACTGTTTTTT
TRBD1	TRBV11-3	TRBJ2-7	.	CASSLKQGAYEQYF	TGTGCCAGCAGCTTAAAACAGGGGGCCTACGAGCAGTACTTC
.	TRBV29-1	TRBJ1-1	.	CSVVYRASNTEAFF	TGCAGCGTTGTATACCGAGCCTCGAACACTGAAGCTTTCTTT
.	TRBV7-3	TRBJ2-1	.	CASSRRNMDEQFF	TGTGCCAGCAGCCGACGGAACATGGATGAGCAGTTCTTC
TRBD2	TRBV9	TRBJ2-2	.	CASSFLAGGTGELFF	TGTGCCAGCAGCTTTCTAGCGGGAGGCACCGGGGAGCTGTTTTTT
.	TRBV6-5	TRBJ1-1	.	CASSLRRGSVTEAFF	TGTGCCAGCAGTCTTAGGAGGGGGAGTGTGACTGAAGCTTTCTTT
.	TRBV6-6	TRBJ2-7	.	CASSREGSSYEQYF	TGTGCCAGCAGCCGCGAGGGGAGTTCCTACGAGCAGTACTTC
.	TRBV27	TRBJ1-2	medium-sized	CASSLSLNSDSYGYTF	TGTGCCAGCAGTTTATCTCTTAACAGCGATAGTTATGGCTACACCTTC
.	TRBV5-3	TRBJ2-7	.	CARSHTYEQYF	TGTGCCAGAAGCCATACCTACGAGCAGTACTTC
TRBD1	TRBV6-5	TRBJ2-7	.	CASSARTGRSYEQYF	TGTGCCAGCAGTGCACGGACAGGGAGGTCCTACGAGCAGTACTTC
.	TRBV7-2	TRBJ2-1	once	CASSLEQQRNEQFF	TGTGCCAGCAGCTTAGAACAGCAGAGGAATGAGCAGTTCTTC
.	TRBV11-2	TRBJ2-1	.	CASSLVMRFYEQFF	TGTGCCAGCAGCTTAGTCATGAGGTTCTATGAGCAGTTCTTC
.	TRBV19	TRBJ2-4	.	CASSITFRENIQYF	TGTGCCAGTAGTATCACTTTCAGGGAAAACATTCAGTACTTC
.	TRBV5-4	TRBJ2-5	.	CASSFQQETQYF	TGTGCCAGCAGCTTCCAGCAAGAGACCCAGTACTTC
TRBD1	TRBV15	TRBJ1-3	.	CATSREGRQGENTIYF	TGTGCCACCAGCAGAGAGGGCAGACAGGGGGAAAACACCATATATTTT
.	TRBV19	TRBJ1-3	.	CASAVDSAGNTIYF	TGTGCCAGTGCGGTCGACAGCGCAGGAAACACCATATATTTT
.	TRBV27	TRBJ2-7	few	CASSLSIGGWYEQYF	TGTGCCAGCAGTTTATCGATCGGGGGTTGGTACGAGCAGTACTTC
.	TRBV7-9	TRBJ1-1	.	CASSGQEGNTEAFF	TGTGCCAGCTCGGGGCAGGAGGGGAACACTGAAGCTTTCTTT
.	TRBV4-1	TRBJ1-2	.	CASSQDEDNYGYTF	TGCGCCAGCAGCCAAGATGAAGACAACTATGGCTACACCTTC
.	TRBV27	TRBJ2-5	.	CASSPTSIFETQYF	TGTGCCAGCAGCCCAACTAGCATTTTTGAGACCCAGTACTTC
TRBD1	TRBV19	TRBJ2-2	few	CASSTDRGYTGELFF	TGTGCCAGTAGTACGGACAGGGGGTACACCGGGGAGCTGTTTTTT
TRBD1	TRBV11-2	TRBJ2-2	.	CASGRQGGTGELFF	TGTGCCAGCGGCCGACAGGGCGGGACCGGGGAGCTGTTTTTT
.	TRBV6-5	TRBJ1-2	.	CASSRGSYGYTF	TGTGCCAGCAGTCGGGGGAGCTATGGCTACACCTTC
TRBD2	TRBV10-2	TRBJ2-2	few	CATRGGAGAGELFF	TGCGCCACGCGGGGGGGAGCGGGAGCCGGGGAGCTGTTTTTT
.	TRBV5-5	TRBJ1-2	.	CASSLDGFDYGYTF	TGTGCCAGCAGCTTGGACGGGTTCGACTATGGCTACACCTTC
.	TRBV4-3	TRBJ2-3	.	CASSQDPPLGTDTQYF	TGCGCCAGCAGCCAAGATCCCCCCCTGGGTACAGATACGCAGTATTTT
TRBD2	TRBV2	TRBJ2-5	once	CASSGRGEAQYF	TGTGCCAGCAGTGGTCGGGGGGAGGCCCAGTACTTC
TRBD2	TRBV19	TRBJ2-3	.	CASIAGTTDTQYF	TGTGCCAGCATAGCGGGGACCACAGATACGCAGTATTTT
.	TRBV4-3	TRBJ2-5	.	CASSQDLTAAAQETQYF	TGCGCCAGCAGCCAAGATTTAACGGCGGCAGCCCAAGAGACCCAGTACTTC
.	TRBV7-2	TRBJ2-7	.	CASTPGPTYEQYF	TGTGCCAGCACCCCCGGCCCAACCTACGAGCAGTACTTC
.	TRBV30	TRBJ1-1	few	CAWSQDGEAFF	TGTGCCTGGAGTCAGGACGGTGAAGCTTTCTTT
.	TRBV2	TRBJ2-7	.	CASSETGSSTGEQYF	TGTGCCAGCAGTGAGACCGGGTCATCAACCGGAGAGCAGTACTTC
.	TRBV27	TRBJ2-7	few	CASRRTITYEQYF	TGTGCCAGCAGGAGGACCATTACCTACGAGCAGTACTTC